The rows below give T cell receptor beta chains drawn from one sample of a study of a mutant IDH1 vaccine in newly diagnosed glioma. Some clones are missing from TCRdb's copy, which holds only in-frame ones; the method was immunoSEQ multiplex PCR. The profile shows some 42,000 clones, roughly 82% of them singletons. Antigens of these TCRs are unknown. Sequenced material: PBMCs, taken from a glioma patient whose treatment included an IDH1 peptide vaccine. Receptor source: a young man with glioma. Some clones in this sample may be carry-over from other donors' samples. The CDR3 runs from the conserved cysteine through the conserved F or W. A D gene is named only where the DNA matches it firmly. Clone size is stated in some rows and not others, as once, few, many or a class when expanded.

clone size: -
V gene: TRBV18
J gene: TRBJ1-1
D gene: -
CDR3 length: 15
CDR3 protein: CASSPSGGGNTEAFF
CDR3 DNA: TGTGCCAGCTCACCGAGTGGGGGAGGGAACACTGAAGCTTTCTTT

clone size: -
V gene: TRBV15
J gene: TRBJ2-3
D gene: -
CDR3 length: 13
CDR3 protein: CATGRANTDTQYF
CDR3 DNA: TGTGCCACCGGACGGGCCAACACAGATACGCAGTATTTT

clone size: -
V gene: TRBV6-1
J gene: TRBJ1-1
D gene: -
CDR3 length: 13
CDR3 protein: CATRRAENTEAFF
CDR3 DNA: TGTGCCACCCGACGGGCCGAGAACACTGAAGCTTTCTTT

clone size: -
V gene: TRBV7-6
J gene: TRBJ2-5
D gene: -
CDR3 length: 14
CDR3 protein: CASSLHAGEETQYF
CDR3 DNA: TGTGCCAGCAGCTTGCATGCTGGGGAAGAGACCCAGTACTTC

clone size: -
V gene: TRBV4-2
J gene: TRBJ1-2
D gene: TRBD1
CDR3 length: 15
CDR3 protein: CASSQVGTAEGGYTF
CDR3 DNA: TGTGCCAGCAGCCAAGTGGGGACAGCGGAGGGTGGCTACACCTTC

clone size: -
V gene: TRBV4-3
J gene: TRBJ1-4
D gene: -
CDR3 length: 18
CDR3 protein: CASSQGAGLFATNEKLFF
CDR3 DNA: TGCGCCAGCAGCCAAGGGGCTGGCCTATTCGCAACTAATGAAAAACTGTTTTTT

clone size: -
V gene: TRBV10-3
J gene: TRBJ1-2
D gene: TRBD1
CDR3 length: 17
CDR3 protein: CAISAFQGEPQNYGYTF
CDR3 DNA: TGTGCCATCAGTGCGTTTCAGGGGGAACCTCAAAACTATGGCTACACCTTC

clone size: -
V gene: TRBV19
J gene: TRBJ1-2
D gene: TRBD1
CDR3 length: 16
CDR3 protein: CASSTSLSDRKYGYTF
CDR3 DNA: TGTGCCAGTAGTACCTCGCTCTCGGACAGGAAATATGGCTACACCTTC

clone size: -
V gene: TRBV7-2
J gene: TRBJ2-3
D gene: -
CDR3 length: 15
CDR3 protein: CASSRTPTSTDTQYF
CDR3 DNA: TGTGCCAGCAGCCGGACACCCACTAGCACAGATACGCAGTATTTT

clone size: -
V gene: TRBV7-2
J gene: TRBJ1-3
D gene: TRBD1
CDR3 length: 17
CDR3 protein: CASSPWTGASSGNTIYF
CDR3 DNA: TGTGCCAGCAGCCCTTGGACAGGGGCCAGCTCTGGAAACACCATATATTTT

clone size: -
V gene: TRBV5-5
J gene: TRBJ2-7
D gene: -
CDR3 length: 14
CDR3 protein: CASSFAGKSYEQYF
CDR3 DNA: TGTGCCAGCAGCTTTGCGGGGAAGAGCTACGAGCAGTACTTC

clone size: few
V gene: TRBV7-9
J gene: TRBJ1-5
D gene: -
CDR3 length: 14
CDR3 protein: CASSARQDNQPQHF
CDR3 DNA: TGTGCCAGCAGCGCAAGACAAGACAATCAGCCCCAGCATTTT

clone size: -
V gene: TRBV4-3
J gene: TRBJ1-5
D gene: -
CDR3 length: 13
CDR3 protein: CASSQDDNQPQHF
CDR3 DNA: TGCGCCAGCAGCCAAGATGACAATCAGCCCCAGCATTTT

clone size: -
V gene: TRBV5-1
J gene: TRBJ2-2
D gene: TRBD1
CDR3 length: 14
CDR3 protein: CASRTGANTGELFF
CDR3 DNA: TGCGCCAGCCGGACAGGAGCGAACACCGGGGAGCTGTTTTTT

clone size: once
V gene: TRBV7-8
J gene: TRBJ1-5
D gene: TRBD1
CDR3 length: 17
CDR3 protein: CASSPGGQGRSNQPQHF
CDR3 DNA: TGTGCCAGCAGCCCAGGAGGACAGGGGCGTAGCAATCAGCCCCAGCATTTT

clone size: -
V gene: TRBV5-6
J gene: TRBJ2-7
D gene: -
CDR3 length: 11
CDR3 protein: CASSSTYEQYF
CDR3 DNA: TGTGCCAGCAGCTCAACCTACGAGCAGTACTTC

clone size: -
V gene: TRBV27
J gene: TRBJ1-1
D gene: -
CDR3 length: 13
CDR3 protein: CASSHRASNVAFF
CDR3 DNA: TGTGCCAGCAGTCACAGGGCATCGAATGTAGCTTTCTTT